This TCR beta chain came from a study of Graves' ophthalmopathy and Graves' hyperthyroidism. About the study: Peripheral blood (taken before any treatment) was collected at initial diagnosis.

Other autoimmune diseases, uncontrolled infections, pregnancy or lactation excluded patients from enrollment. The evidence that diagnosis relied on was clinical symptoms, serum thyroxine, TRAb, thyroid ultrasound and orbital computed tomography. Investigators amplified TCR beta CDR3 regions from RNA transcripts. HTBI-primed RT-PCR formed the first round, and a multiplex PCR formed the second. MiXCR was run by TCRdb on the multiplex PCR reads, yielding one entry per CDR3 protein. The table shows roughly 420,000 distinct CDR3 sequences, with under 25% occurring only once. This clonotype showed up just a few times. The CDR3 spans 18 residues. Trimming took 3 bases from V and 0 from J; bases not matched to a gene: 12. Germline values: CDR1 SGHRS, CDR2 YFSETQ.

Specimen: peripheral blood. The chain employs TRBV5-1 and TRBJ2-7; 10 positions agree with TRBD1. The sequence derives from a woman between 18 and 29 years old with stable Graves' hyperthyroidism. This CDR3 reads CASSSREGQGQSSYEQYF. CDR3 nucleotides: TGCGCCAGCAGCTCGCGAGAGGGACAGGGGCAAAGCTCCTACGAGCAGTACTTC.